This TCR beta chain was obtained from a study of Graves' ophthalmopathy and Graves' hyperthyroidism. In the study overall: No ophthalmopathy within 18 months of follow-up signified stable hyperthyroidism.

Using RNA transcripts, the TCR beta CDR3 regions were amplified. The first-round RT-PCR employed HTBI primers together with the Qiagen OneStep RT-PCR kit. A multiplex PCR was then performed as the second round. MiXCR, run by TCRdb on the multiplex PCR reads, gives a single entry per CDR3 protein. The sample carries some 1.1 million distinct CDR3 sequences, about 40% recorded once. There are 15 residues in the CDR3. Losses at the gene ends were 5 bases for V and 3 bases for J; bases not matched to a gene: 8. CDR1 SGHTA and CDR2 FQGNSA come from the germline V gene. To note about this clonotype: This may be a read error, as it is one base from a much larger clone.

The diagnostic workup employed clinical symptoms, serum thyroxine, TRAb, thyroid ultrasound and orbital computed tomography. The chain carries TRBV7-2 and TRBJ2-7; 9 positions agree with TRBD1. Input material: peripheral blood or thyroid tissue (not recorded which). The sequence came from an adult man with Graves' hyperthyroidism. The CDR3 sequence: CASSQEGQGFYEQYF. CDR3 in DNA: TGTGCCAGCAGCCAGGAGGGACAGGGATTCTACGAGCAGTACTTC.